The 11 T cell receptor beta chains in this list originate from one sample, sequenced in a study of blood T cell repertoires in COVID-19. Profiling relied on immunoSEQ multiplex PCR, and the TCRdb table lists in-frame clones only, not all of them. Of 110,000 to 150,000 clones listed, roughly three quarters are singletons. Sequenced sample: PBMCs or T cells enriched from blood (not recorded which). All receptors derive from a woman between 45 and 65 years old who had recovered from COVID-19.

The chain combines TRBV18 with TRBJ1-2; D is unresolved. The germline V gene has CDR1 KGHSH and CDR2 LQKENI. Trimming removed 3 bases from V and 0 bases from J, with 11 bases in between. This CDR3 is built from 15 residues. This CDR3 reads CASSPTPATNYGYTF. CDR3 in DNA: TGTGCCAGCTCACCGACACCCGCTACTAACTATGGCTACACCTTC.

The rearrangement joins TRBV4-1 to TRBJ1-1, with 7 bases fitting TRBD1. The CDR3 has 16 amino acids. CDR1 is MGHRA and CDR2 is YSYEKL in the germline V gene. V shed 2 bases, J shed 2 bases, and the junction held 8 bases outside the gene matches. The CDR3 nucleotides read TGCGCCAGCAGCCAAAAGGGGGACAGAGCTAACACTGAAGCTTTCTTT. It encodes CASSQKGDRANTEAFF.

The chain carries TRBV3-1 (or the pseudogene TRBV3-2) and TRBJ2-7; TRBD1 agrees at 9 bases. The ends lost 4 bases at V and 4 bases at J; junction bases unmatched: 8. CDR3 length: 15 amino acids. Germline V gives CDR1 LGHDT, CDR2 YNNKEL (reference sequence). CDR3 sequence reads: CASSPLGQGFYEQYF. For the CDR3, the DNA is TGTGCCAGCAGCCCCCTCGGACAGGGGTTTTACGAGCAGTACTTC.

The chain employs TRBV28 and TRBJ1-1, with no clear D. The V gene's germline CDR1 is MDHEN and CDR2 SYDVKM. The CDR3 runs to 12 residues. V was trimmed by 8 bases and J by 0 bases, leaving 7 bases between them. The DNA of the CDR3 is TGTGCCAGCGGTACGGTGAACACTGAAGCTTTCTTT. The encoded protein is CASGTVNTEAFF.

This chain uses TRBV9 with TRBJ2-3; D remains unclear. Germline V lookup: CDR1 SGDLS, CDR2 YYNGEE. The CDR3 sequence is 15 residues long. Trimming shortened V by 0 bases and J by 2 bases, and 10 bases separated the two germline ends. CDR3 loop: CASSVARSNTDTQYF. The DNA for the CDR3 is TGTGCCAGCAGCGTAGCGAGATCGAACACAGATACGCAGTATTTT.

The chain links TRBV10-3 to TRBJ2-2; D uncertain. V was clipped by 4 bases and J by 8 bases, with 11 bases between them. Germline values: CDR1 ENHRY, CDR2 SYGVKD. The CDR3 consists of 13 residues. CDR3 coding DNA: TGTGCCATCAGTGCCCTAGAACGAGGGGAGCTGTTTTTT. Translated, it gives CAISALERGELFF.

This sequence joins TRBV28 and TRBJ1-5; D is unclear. The CDR3 contains 14 residues. Germline V gene sequence: CDR1 MDHEN, CDR2 SYDVKM. V lost 3 bases and J lost 6, with 12 bases in between. The chain's CDR3 is CASSLVEGSQPQHF. Here the CDR3 DNA reads TGTGCCAGCAGTTTGGTTGAGGGTTCTCAGCCCCAGCATTTT.

This clone was observed once. The rearrangement uses TRBV29-1 and TRBJ2-5; 7 bases are a match to TRBD1. V shed 5 bases and J 7 bases; nucleotides not matched to a gene: 10. The germline V gene has CDR1 SQVTM and CDR2 ANQGSEA. The CDR3 runs to 13 residues. The CDR3 sequence: CSVSRGPEGTQYF. In nucleotides, the CDR3 is TGCAGCGTTTCAAGGGGGCCCGAGGGGACCCAGTACTTC.

The chain recombines TRBV7-9 with TRBJ2-5, with 12 bases matching TRBD1. Germline loops: CDR1 SEHNR, CDR2 FQNEAQ (reference sequence). V trimming: 1 base; J trimming: 5 bases; junction bases outside the gene matches: 11. CDR3 size: 18 residues. CDR3 sequence (DNA): TGTGCCAGCAGCTTAGGTTTAGGGACAGGGGGCTCGAGGGAGACCCAGTACTTC. Encoded protein: CASSLGLGTGGSRETQYF.

V gene TRBV5-8 combines with J gene TRBJ1-1; no clear D gene. This CDR3 has 12 amino acids. V lost 0 bases and J lost 4, with 4 bases in between. Germline CDR1 is SGHTS and CDR2 is YDEGEE. The CDR3 loop reads CASSLDGTEAFF. The DNA of the CDR3 is TGTGCCAGCAGCTTGGACGGCACTGAAGCTTTCTTT.

The chain employs TRBV7-9 and TRBJ1-5, with D possibly matching TRBD1 (6 bases). The germline V gene encodes CDR1 SEHNR and CDR2 FQNEAQ (reference sequence). The CDR3 sequence is 13 residues long. The V end lost 3 bases, the J end lost 7 bases, and 10 bases lay between the germline ends. This CDR3 is CASSLGASQPQHF. CDR3 DNA sequence: TGTGCCAGCAGCTTGGGGGCAAGCCAGCCCCAGCATTTT.